The 25 T cell receptor beta chains listed next were all sequenced from one sample in a study of blood T cell repertoires in COVID-19. The assay was immunoSEQ multiplex PCR, and TCRdb's table has in-frame clones only and misses some. Altogether under 300,000 clones are present, around three quarters being singletons, with the ten largest covering about 3.5%. Sequencing input: peripheral blood. These receptors all come from a woman older than 75 with acute or convalescent COVID-19.

This clone occurred a few times. The chain carries TRBV27 and TRBJ2-2; tentative D call: TRBD1 (5 bases). The CDR3 extends over 15 amino acids. The germline V gene has CDR1 MNHEY and CDR2 SMNVEV (reference sequence). Trimming pared 6 bases from V and 5 bases from J, leaving 16 bases between. For the CDR3, the DNA is TGTGCCAGCAGGCCCAGGGTAATAACAACCGGGGAGCTGTTTTTT. Its protein is CASRPRVITTGELFF.

This chain connects TRBV5-1 to TRBJ1-6; D is uncertain. Trimming pared 0 bases from V and 7 bases from J, leaving 11 bases between. This CDR3 has 15 amino acids. Germline loops: CDR1 SGHRS, CDR2 YFSETQ. DNA for the CDR3: TGCGCCAGCAGCTTGGTATGGGCAAGCAATTCACCCCTCCACTTT. It encodes CASSLVWASNSPLHF. Full variable domain (rest looked up from reference TRBV5-1 and TRBJ1-6): KAGVTQTPRYLIKTRGQQVTLSCSPISGHRSVSWYQQTPGQGLQFLFEYFSETQRNKGNFPGRFSGRQFSNSRSEMNVSTLELGDSALYLCASSLVWASNSPLHFGNGTRLTVT.

This clone showed up just once. This rearrangement joins TRBV9 to TRBJ1-2; D is undetermined. V lost 0 bases and J 8 bases, leaving 20 bases between the germline ends. Germline V gene data show CDR1 as SGDLS and CDR2 as YYNGEE. The CDR3 covers 16 residues. The CDR3 here is CASSVAPAGRVTGYTF. CDR3 coding DNA: TGTGCCAGCAGCGTAGCTCCCGCTGGGCGGGTAACCGGCTACACCTTC.

This chain links TRBV10-2 with TRBJ2-7; TRBD1 matches at 7 bases. The V and J ends lost 3 bases and 0 bases, in that order; junction bases with no gene match: 8. Germline V CDR1 and CDR2: WSHSY, SAAADI. The CDR3 contains 16 residues. The CDR3: CASSDLGQSSSYEQYF. The CDR3 coding sequence is TGCGCCAGCAGTGATCTGGGACAGTCGAGCTCCTACGAGCAGTACTTC.

The chain is built from TRBV6-5 and TRBJ1-2, with a weak D call TRBD1 (6 bases). CDR3 length equals 14 residues. V dropped 0 bases and J dropped 4 bases, with 9 bases sitting between them. Germline V gene sequence: CDR1 MNHEY, CDR2 SVGAGI. CDR3 sequence reads: CASSYSRGSYGYTF. In DNA, the CDR3 is TGTGCCAGCAGTTACTCGAGGGGGAGCTATGGCTACACCTTC.

This clone was observed a handful of times. The CDR3 is CASRIGLAGNTGELFF. The CDR3 DNA is TGTGCCAGCAGAATCGGACTAGCGGGAAACACCGGGGAGCTGTTTTTT. This chain links TRBV9 with TRBJ2-2; 12 bases are shared with TRBD2. Trimming removed 5 bases from V and 2 bases from J; junction bases left unmatched: 4. The CDR3 is 16 residues long. Germline assignment: CDR1 SGDLS and CDR2 YYNGEE.

The rearrangement uses TRBV19 and TRBJ2-2; D possibly corresponds to TRBD2 (5 bases). The V gene lost 7 bases and the J gene lost 1 base, with 10 bases spanning the gap. The CDR3 spans 14 residues. Germline V gives CDR1 LNHDA, CDR2 SQIVND (reference sequence). The CDR3 loop reads CASNSGGNTGELFF. The CDR3 bases are TGTGCCAGTAACAGCGGAGGGAACACCGGGGAGCTGTTTTTT.

The chain recombines TRBV27 with TRBJ2-7, with TRBD1 identical over 10 bases. With 4 bases clipped from V and 7 bases from J, the junction kept 10 bases outside the gene matches. CDR1 is MNHEY, CDR2 SMNVEV, per germline (reference sequence). The CDR3 extends over 15 amino acids. CDR3 nucleotides: TGTGCCAGCAGTTATGCCGGGACAGGGGTTGGGGAGCAGTACTTC. Translation: CASSYAGTGVGEQYF.

CDR3 DNA: TGTGCCAGTAGTAGAGGGGACATCTCTGGAAACACCATATATTTT. It specifies CASSRGDISGNTIYF. The genes are TRBV19 and TRBJ1-3; perhaps TRBD1 as D (6 bases). CDR3 length: 15 amino acids. Germline V gene sequence: CDR1 LNHDA, CDR2 SQIVND (reference sequence). The V end lost 4 bases, the J end lost 0 bases, and 10 bases lay between the germline ends.

This clone turned up a few times. V usage is TRBV4-2 and J usage is TRBJ2-3; 16 nucleotides agree with TRBD2. Per the germline V gene, CDR1 is LGHNA and CDR2 is YNFKEQ. V lost 0 bases, J lost 3 bases, and 6 bases stayed unmatched. CDR3 size: 19 residues. The CDR3 coding sequence is TGTGCCAGCAGCCAAGAGGGACTAGCGGGAGGGGCCAGTACAGATACGCAGTATTTT. Translating gives CASSQEGLAGGASTDTQYF.

The gene calls are TRBV2 and TRBJ1-1; the match to TRBD1 covers 8 bases. Germline V gene lookup returns CDR1 SNHLY and CDR2 FYNNEI. Trimming cost V 6 bases and J 0 bases; bases outside gene matches: 6. CDR3 length equals 15 residues. The CDR3 here is CASSGDRGMNTEAFF. CDR3 sequence (DNA): TGTGCCAGCAGCGGAGACAGGGGCATGAACACTGAAGCTTTCTTT.

CDR3 sequence reads: CASSKPGQETQYF. The CDR3 nucleotides are TGTGCCAGCAGTAAACCGGGCCAAGAGACCCAGTACTTC. V and J are TRBV28 and TRBJ2-5; D not resolved. This CDR3 is built from 13 residues. Trimming left V 5 bases short and J 1 base short, with 8 bases between. Germline V gives CDR1 MDHEN, CDR2 SYDVKM.

The chain joins TRBV9 to TRBJ1-1; no firm D call. Germline V lookup: CDR1 SGDLS, CDR2 YYNGEE. This CDR3 is built from 14 residues. V gave up 0 bases and J gave up 3 bases, with 9 bases separating them. DNA for the CDR3: TGTGCCAGCAGCGTAGGGCCGGGTTACACTGAAGCTTTCTTT. Its protein is CASSVGPGYTEAFF.

The CDR3 loop reads CASSSQGYEQYF. CDR3 nucleotide sequence: TGTGCCAGCAGTTCACAGGGGTACGAGCAGTACTTC. The chain combines TRBV6-5 with TRBJ2-7, with 7 bases fitting TRBD1. The trim removed 4 bases at V and 4 bases at J, leaving 1 base unmatched. CDR1 and CDR2 from the germline V gene are MNHEY and SVGAGI. This CDR3 comprises 12 residues.

This clone showed up just once. The chain has TRBV3-1 (or the pseudogene TRBV3-2) and TRBJ1-1, with TRBD1 as a possible D gene (5 bases). This CDR3 has 14 amino acids. Trimming removed 0 bases at V and 5 bases at J, with 10 bases between. Germline lookup yields CDR1 LGHDT and CDR2 YNNKEL (reference sequence). The CDR3 bases are TGTGCCAGCAGCCAAGAACAGGCCGGGACTGAAGCTTTCTTT. It specifies CASSQEQAGTEAFF.

J is TRBJ1-2 and V is TRBV4-3, with no clear D. V lost 0 bases, J lost 1 base, and 9 bases lay in between. There are 15 residues in the CDR3. Looked up from germline, CDR1 is LGHNA and CDR2 is YSLEER. The chain's CDR3 is CASSQDGYYNYGYTF. DNA for the CDR3: TGCGCCAGCAGCCAAGATGGATACTATAACTATGGCTACACCTTC.

In its sample, this clone was seen a few times. This chain links TRBV10-3 with TRBJ1-1, with TRBD1 matching 7 bases. The V gene's germline CDR1 is ENHRY and CDR2 SYGVKD. The CDR3 is made up of 15 amino acids. After removal of 0 bases from V and 4 bases from J, the junction contained 5 bases not matched to a gene. CDR3 in amino acids: CAISESRGTVTEAFF. DNA for the CDR3: TGTGCCATCAGTGAGTCGAGGGGGACAGTCACTGAAGCTTTCTTT.

The CDR3 DNA reads TGTGCCAGCAGTGAAGCAAGGGGACAGACGGCTACGCAGTATTTT. This codes for CASSEARGQTATQYF. V is TRBV2 and J is TRBJ2-3, with 7 bases that match TRBD1. Per the germline V gene, CDR1 is SNHLY and CDR2 is FYNNEI. This CDR3 comprises 15 residues. V lost 0 bases and J lost 8; bases outside the gene matches: 8.

The table lists this clone with a few counts. The genes are TRBV29-1 and TRBJ1-2; 7 bases are shared with TRBD1. Unmatched junction bases numbered 7, after V lost 7 bases and J lost 8 bases. There are 11 residues in the CDR3. Germline V CDR1 and CDR2: SQVTM, ANQGSEA. CDR3 sequence reads: CSAVTGTGYTF. CDR3 coding DNA: TGCAGCGCCGTGACAGGGACCGGCTACACCTTC.

This clone was seen a single time. The chain links TRBV7-9 to TRBJ1-1; the D gene is possibly TRBD1 (6 bases). The CDR3 is made up of 16 amino acids. CDR1 is SEHNR and CDR2 is FQNEAQ in the germline V gene (reference sequence). Trimming removed 1 base at V and 2 bases at J, with 14 bases between. This CDR3 reads CASSLGPTGKNTEAFF. The CDR3 DNA is TGTGCCAGCAGCTTAGGCCCTACAGGGAAAAACACTGAAGCTTTCTTT.

The chain employs TRBV2 and TRBJ1-2; D is possibly TRBD1 (6 bases). The CDR3 extends over 14 amino acids. Germline CDR1 SNHLY, CDR2 FYNNEI. V shed 4 bases and J shed 1 base, with 10 bases lying between them. CDR3 DNA: TGTGCCAGCAGTGGACAGGTGGTTAACTATGGCTACACCTTC. Amino acid sequence: CASSGQVVNYGYTF. Full variable domain (outside the CDR3, taken from reference TRBV2 and TRBJ1-2): EPEVTQTPSHQVTQMGQEVILRCVPISNHLYFYWYRQILGQKVEFLVSFYNNEISEKSEIFDDQFSVERPDGSNFTLKIRSTKLEDSAMYFCASSGQVVNYGYTFGSGTRLTVV.

V usage is TRBV7-9 and J usage is TRBJ1-5; 9 bases map to TRBD1. This CDR3 is built from 16 residues. In germline, CDR1 is SEHNR, CDR2 FQNEAQ (reference sequence). The trim removed 1 base at V and 6 bases at J, leaving 7 bases unmatched. The chain's CDR3 is CASSLGGGQGGQPQHF. In DNA, the CDR3 is TGTGCCAGCAGCTTAGGTGGGGGACAGGGAGGTCAGCCCCAGCATTTT.

This clone was found a few times. The rearrangement uses TRBV2 and TRBJ1-1; TRBD1 aligns across 9 bases. CDR1 and CDR2 (germline): SNHLY, FYNNEI. The trim removed 4 bases at V and 3 bases at J, leaving 3 bases unmatched. The CDR3 totals 14 residues. CDR3 DNA: TGTGCCAGCAGTGTCGACAGGGGGTACACTGAAGCTTTCTTT. This codes for CASSVDRGYTEAFF.

Only a few counts were recorded for this clone. This chain connects TRBV19 to TRBJ1-2; 7 bases fit TRBD1. Germline V CDR1 and CDR2: LNHDA, SQIVND (reference sequence). The CDR3 spans 14 residues. V shed 8 bases, J shed 2 bases, and the junction held 8 bases outside the gene matches. As DNA, the CDR3 is TGTGCCAGTGTTGGGACAGCAAAAAACTATGGCTACACCTTC. It codes for CASVGTAKNYGYTF.

The rearrangement links TRBV5-1 to TRBJ2-1, with D perhaps matching TRBD2 (5 bases). There are 17 residues in the CDR3. CDR1 is SGHRS and CDR2 is YFSETQ in the germline V gene. The V end was cut by 1 base, the J end by 7 bases, with 21 bases between. DNA of the CDR3: TGCGCCAGCAGCTTGTTTGTGTTGGGCCTAGCCGGTAATGAGCAGTTCTTC. Its protein is CASSLFVLGLAGNEQFF.